The sequence of this TCR beta chain was determined in a study of molecular identifiers for immune sequencing clone quantification. Overall study: Replicate RNA came from 20,000 or 100,000 naive CD8 cells and was split five ways, and four parts were sequenced.

This clonotype was picked up many times. Germline CDR1 is LGHNA and CDR2 is YSLEER. V gave up 0 bases and J gave up 7 bases, with 13 bases separating them. The CDR3 length is 15 residues. MiXCR, run by TCRdb on the PCR reads, gives a single entry per CDR3 protein. The table includes 62,000 or so distinct CDR3 sequences, around 18% detected once. V and J are TRBV4-3 and TRBJ2-1, with D possibly being TRBD1 or TRBD2 (6 bases each). The source is a human donor in good health. Some libraries in this study had Jurkat cell RNA spiked in. The sample taken for sequencing was naive CD8+ T cells from blood, with Jurkat cell RNA spiked in. Stated subset: FACS-sorted CD8+CD4-CCR7+CD45RA+ naive T cells. CDR3 sequence (DNA): TGCGCCAGCAGCCAAGAGGGAGGACAGTTAAATGAGCAGTTCTTC. Translated, it gives CASSQEGGQLNEQFF.